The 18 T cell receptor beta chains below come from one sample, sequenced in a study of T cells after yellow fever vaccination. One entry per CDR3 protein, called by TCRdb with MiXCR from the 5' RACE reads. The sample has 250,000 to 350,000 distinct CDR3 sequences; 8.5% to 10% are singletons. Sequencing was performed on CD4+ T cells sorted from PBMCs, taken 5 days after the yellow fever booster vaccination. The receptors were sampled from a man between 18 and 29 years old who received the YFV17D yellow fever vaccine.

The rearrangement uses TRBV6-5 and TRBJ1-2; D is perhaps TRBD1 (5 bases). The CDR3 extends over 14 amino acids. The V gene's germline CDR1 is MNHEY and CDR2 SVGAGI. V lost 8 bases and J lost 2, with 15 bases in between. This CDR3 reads CASLAREANYGYTF. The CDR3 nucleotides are TGTGCCAGCCTAGCCAGGGAGGCAAACTATGGCTACACCTTC.

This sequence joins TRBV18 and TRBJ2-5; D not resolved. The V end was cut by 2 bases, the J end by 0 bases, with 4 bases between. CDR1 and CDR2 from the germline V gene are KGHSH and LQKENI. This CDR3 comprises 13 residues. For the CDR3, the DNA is TGTGCCAGCTCACCAAATTACCAAGAGACCCAGTACTTC. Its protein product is CASSPNYQETQYF.

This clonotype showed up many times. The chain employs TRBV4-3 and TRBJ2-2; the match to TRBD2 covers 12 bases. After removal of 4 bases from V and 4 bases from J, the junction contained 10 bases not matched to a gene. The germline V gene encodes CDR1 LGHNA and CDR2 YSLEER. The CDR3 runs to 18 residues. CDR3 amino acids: CASSRNLLGLAGTGELFF. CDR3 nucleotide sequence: TGCGCCAGCAGCCGAAACCTCTTGGGACTAGCGGGCACCGGGGAGCTGTTTTTT.

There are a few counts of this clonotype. The CDR3 loop reads CASSPRRNYEQYF. In DNA, the CDR3 is TGTGCCAGCAGTCCTCGACGAAACTACGAGCAGTACTTC. The chain links TRBV6-2 or TRBV6-3 to TRBJ2-7; D unclear. The CDR3 length is 13 residues. Germline CDR1 MNHEY, CDR2 SVGEGT. V lost 5 bases and J 3 bases, leaving 11 bases between the germline ends.

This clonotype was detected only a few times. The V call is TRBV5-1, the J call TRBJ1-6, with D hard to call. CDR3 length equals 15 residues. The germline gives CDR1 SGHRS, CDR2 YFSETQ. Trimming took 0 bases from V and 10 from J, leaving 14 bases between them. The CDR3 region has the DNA TGCGCCAGCAGCTTGGGCCAGTCAACTTGGTCACCCCTCCACTTT. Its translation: CASSLGQSTWSPLHF.

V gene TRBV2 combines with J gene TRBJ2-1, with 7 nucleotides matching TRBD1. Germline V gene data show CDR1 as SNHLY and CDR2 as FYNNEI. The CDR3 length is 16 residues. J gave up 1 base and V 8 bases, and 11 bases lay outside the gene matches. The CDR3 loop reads CASQTGPQGSYNEQFF. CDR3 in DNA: TGTGCCAGCCAGACAGGGCCGCAGGGATCCTACAATGAGCAGTTCTTC.

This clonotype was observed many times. The CDR3 DNA sequence: TGTGCCAGCAGCTCTGGGACAGATAGCAATCAGCCCCAGCATTTT. It yields the protein CASSSGTDSNQPQHF. The chain recombines TRBV7-9 with TRBJ1-5, with 7 positions matching TRBD1. The CDR3 has 15 amino acids. V dropped 4 bases and J dropped 0; count of bases not matched to a gene: 3. Germline-derived CDR1 and CDR2 are SEHNR and FQNEAQ (reference sequence). Complete variable domain (other parts from reference TRBV7-9 and TRBJ1-5): DTGVSQNPRHKITKRGQNVTFRCDPISEHNRLYWYRQTLGQGPEFLTYFQNEAQLEKSRLLSDRFSAERPKGSFSTLEIQRTEQGDSAMYLCASSSGTDSNQPQHFGDGTRLSIL.

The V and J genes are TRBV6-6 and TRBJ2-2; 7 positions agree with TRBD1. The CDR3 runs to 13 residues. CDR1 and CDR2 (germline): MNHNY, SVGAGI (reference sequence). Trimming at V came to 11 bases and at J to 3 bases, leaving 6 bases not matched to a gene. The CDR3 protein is CAGRQGDTGELFF. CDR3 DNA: TGTGCCGGACGGCAGGGGGACACCGGGGAGCTGTTTTTT.

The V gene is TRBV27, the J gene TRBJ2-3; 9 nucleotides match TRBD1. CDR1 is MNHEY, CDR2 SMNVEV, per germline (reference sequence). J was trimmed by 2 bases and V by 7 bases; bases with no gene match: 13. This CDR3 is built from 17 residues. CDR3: CASIPGAWDRATDTQYF. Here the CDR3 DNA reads TGTGCCAGCATCCCCGGCGCTTGGGACAGGGCCACAGATACGCAGTATTTT.

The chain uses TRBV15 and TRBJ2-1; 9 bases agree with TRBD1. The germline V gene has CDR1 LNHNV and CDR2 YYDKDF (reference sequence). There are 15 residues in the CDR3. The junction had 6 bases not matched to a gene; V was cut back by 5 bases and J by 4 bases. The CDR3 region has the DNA TGTGCCACCAGCGGTGACAGGGGGATTTACAATGAGCAGTTCTTC. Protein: CATSGDRGIYNEQFF.

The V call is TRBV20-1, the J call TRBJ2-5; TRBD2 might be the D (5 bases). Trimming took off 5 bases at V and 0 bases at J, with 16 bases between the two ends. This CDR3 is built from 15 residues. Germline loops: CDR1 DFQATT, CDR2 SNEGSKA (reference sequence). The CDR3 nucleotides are TGCAGTGCTGAGGGAAGGCCTCCGTACCAAGAGACCCAGTACTTC. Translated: CSAEGRPPYQETQYF.

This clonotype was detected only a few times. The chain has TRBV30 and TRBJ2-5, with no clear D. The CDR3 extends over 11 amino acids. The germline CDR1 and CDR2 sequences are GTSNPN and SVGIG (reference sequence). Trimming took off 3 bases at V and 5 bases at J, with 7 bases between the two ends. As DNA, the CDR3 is TGTGCCTGGAGCCCAAGGGAGACCCAGTACTTC. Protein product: CAWSPRETQYF.

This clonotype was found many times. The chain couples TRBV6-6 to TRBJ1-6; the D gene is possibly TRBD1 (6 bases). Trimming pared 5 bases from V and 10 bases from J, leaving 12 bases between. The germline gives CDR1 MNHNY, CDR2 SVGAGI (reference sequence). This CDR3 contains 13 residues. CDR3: CASSTTGISPLHF. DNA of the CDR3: TGTGCCAGCAGTACGACAGGTATCTCACCCCTCCACTTT.

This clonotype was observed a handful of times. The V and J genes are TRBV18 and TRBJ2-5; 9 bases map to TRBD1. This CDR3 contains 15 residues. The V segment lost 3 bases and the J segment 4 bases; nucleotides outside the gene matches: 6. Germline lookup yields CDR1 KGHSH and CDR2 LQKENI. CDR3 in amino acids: CASSPRTGAGETQYF. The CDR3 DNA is TGTGCCAGCTCACCCAGGACAGGGGCTGGAGAGACCCAGTACTTC.

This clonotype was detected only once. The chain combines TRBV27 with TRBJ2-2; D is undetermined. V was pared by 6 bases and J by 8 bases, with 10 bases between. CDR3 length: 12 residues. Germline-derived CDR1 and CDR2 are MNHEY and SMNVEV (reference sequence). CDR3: CASSQDGGELFF. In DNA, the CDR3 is TGTGCCAGCAGCCAGGACGGGGGGGAGCTGTTTTTT.

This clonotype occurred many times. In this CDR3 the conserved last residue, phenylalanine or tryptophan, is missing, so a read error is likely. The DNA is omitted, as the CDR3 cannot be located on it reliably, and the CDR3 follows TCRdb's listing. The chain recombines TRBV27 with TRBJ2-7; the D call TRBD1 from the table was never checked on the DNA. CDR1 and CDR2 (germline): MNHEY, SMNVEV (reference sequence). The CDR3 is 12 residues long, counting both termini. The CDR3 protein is CASSTGGTGLSL.

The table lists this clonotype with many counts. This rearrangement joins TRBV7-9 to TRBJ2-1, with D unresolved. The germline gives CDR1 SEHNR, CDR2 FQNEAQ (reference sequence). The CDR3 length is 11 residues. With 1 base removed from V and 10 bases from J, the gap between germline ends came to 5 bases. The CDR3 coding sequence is TGTGCCAGCAGCTTAGAATGGGAGCAGTTCTTC. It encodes CASSLEWEQFF.

The CDR3 region is CASSSSGGQDTQYF. DNA of the CDR3: TGCGCCAGCAGCTCCTCGGGGGGACAAGATACGCAGTATTTT. The rearrangement uses TRBV5-1 and TRBJ2-3; possibly TRBD2 for D (7 bases). Trimming pared 3 bases from V and 5 bases from J, leaving 13 bases between. Germline V lookup: CDR1 SGHRS, CDR2 YFSETQ. The CDR3 consists of 14 residues.